This entry describes one T cell receptor (beta chain). Antigen unknown. This sample stems from a study of cytomegalovirus exposure and HLA in healthy donors. Whole-study findings and limits: In vitro confirmation showed a few CMV-associated chains to be CMV antigen specific. The tendency of first-cohort TCR clusters to co-occur in the 120 or so validation repertoires emerged from a later analysis. Despite most TCR sequences being rare, some public TCRs occurred in many donors. Overall, approximately 150 TCR beta chains were annotated as cytomegalovirus-associated.

Germline values: CDR1 MNHNS, CDR2 SASEGT. CDR3 length equals 15 residues. With 1 base clipped from V and 9 bases from J, the junction kept 4 bases outside the gene matches. Assay used: immunoSEQ multiplex PCR; TCRdb lists only in-frame clones, some missing. The table includes hundreds of thousands of clones, approximately 80% detected once. The sample was PBMCs. The receptor was derived from a woman in her twenties or thirties in good health and CMV-seropositive. This chain uses TRBV6-1 with TRBJ2-1; 12 bases line up with TRBD2. The CDR3 is CASSEVWTSGTEQFF. The CDR3 nucleotides read TGTGCCAGCAGTGAAGTTTGGACTAGCGGGACTGAGCAGTTCTTC.